This TCR beta chain emerged from a study of cytomegalovirus exposure and HLA in healthy donors. Study-wide findings and caveats: Likely technical artifact: a cluster of highly shared sequence variants. As a later analysis showed, several of the most significant clusters appeared to be linked to common viral pathogens.

PCR employed 60 Vbeta and 13 Jbeta primers. The table came from immunoSEQ multiplex PCR; TCRdb's copy has only in-frame clones and leaves some out. The sample lists some 130,000 clones; roughly 80% were seen once. Of note for this clone: Its antigen is currently unknown.

The J segment lost 8 bases and the V segment lost 2 bases, leaving 3 bases of the junction unmatched. The germline CDR1 and CDR2 sequences are SGDLS and YYNGEE. The CDR3 has 13 amino acids. The receptor comes from a woman in her thirties or forties in good health and CMV-seronegative. Sample: PBMCs. The chain recombines TRBV9 with TRBJ2-5, with TRBD1 identical over 10 bases. As DNA, the CDR3 is TGTGCCAGCAGCGTGGGGGACAGGGGAACCCAGTACTTC. Translating it yields CASSVGDRGTQYF.